The clone carrying this TCR beta chain appeared a few times. This sample is part of a study of T cells in Graves' hyperthyroidism and ophthalmopathy. V lost 0 bases to trimming and J lost 0 bases, with 12 bases between them. The CDR3 extends over 16 amino acids. Germline CDR1 and CDR2: SGDLS and YYNGEE. The investigators amplified TCR beta CDR3 regions from RNA transcripts. The HTBI primer set drove a first-round RT-PCR of the TCR CDR3. TCRdb fed the multiplex PCR reads into MiXCR, producing one record per CDR3 protein. The table has a few hundred thousand distinct CDR3 sequences, roughly 15% seen once.

The rearrangement links TRBV9 to TRBJ1-1; D call uncertain. This sequence originates from a woman in her late teens or twenties with Graves' hyperthyroidism. The specimen was blood. CDR3 in DNA: TGTGCCAGCAGCGTAGGTAATATAGGCATGAACACTGAAGCTTTCTTT. Translated: CASSVGNIGMNTEAFF.